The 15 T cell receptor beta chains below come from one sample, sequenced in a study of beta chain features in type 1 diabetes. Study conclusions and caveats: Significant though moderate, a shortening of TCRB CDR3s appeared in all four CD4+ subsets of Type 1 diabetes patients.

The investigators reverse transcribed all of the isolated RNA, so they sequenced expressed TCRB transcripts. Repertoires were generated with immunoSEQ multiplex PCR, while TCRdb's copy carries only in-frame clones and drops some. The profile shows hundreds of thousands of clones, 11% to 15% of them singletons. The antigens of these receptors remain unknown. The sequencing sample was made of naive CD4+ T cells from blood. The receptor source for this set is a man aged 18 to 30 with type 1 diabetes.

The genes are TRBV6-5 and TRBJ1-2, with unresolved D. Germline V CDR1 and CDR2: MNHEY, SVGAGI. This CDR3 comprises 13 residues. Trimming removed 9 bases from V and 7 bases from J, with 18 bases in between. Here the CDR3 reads CASWIGTPPGYTF. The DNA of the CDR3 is TGTGCCAGTTGGATTGGAACACCACCTGGCTACACCTTC.

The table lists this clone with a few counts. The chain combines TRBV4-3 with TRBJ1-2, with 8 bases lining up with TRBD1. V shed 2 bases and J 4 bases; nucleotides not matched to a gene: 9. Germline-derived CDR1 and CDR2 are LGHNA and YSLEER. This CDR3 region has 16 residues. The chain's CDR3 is CASSQTSRGPGYGYTF. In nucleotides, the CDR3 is TGCGCCAGCAGCCAAACCTCCAGGGGGCCGGGCTATGGCTACACCTTC.

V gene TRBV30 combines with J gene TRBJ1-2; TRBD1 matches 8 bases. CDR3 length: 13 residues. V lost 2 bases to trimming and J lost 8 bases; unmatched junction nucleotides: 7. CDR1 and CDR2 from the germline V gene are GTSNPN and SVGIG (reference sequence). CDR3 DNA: TGTGCCTGGAGTCCGGACAGGGCGGGGGGCTACACCTTC. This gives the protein CAWSPDRAGGYTF.

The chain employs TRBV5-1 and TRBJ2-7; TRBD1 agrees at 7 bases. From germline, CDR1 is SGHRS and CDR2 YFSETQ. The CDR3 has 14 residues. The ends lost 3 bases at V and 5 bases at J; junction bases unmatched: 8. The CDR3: CASSSLGTAHEQYF. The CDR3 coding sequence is TGCGCCAGCAGCTCCCTCGGGACAGCCCACGAGCAGTACTTC.

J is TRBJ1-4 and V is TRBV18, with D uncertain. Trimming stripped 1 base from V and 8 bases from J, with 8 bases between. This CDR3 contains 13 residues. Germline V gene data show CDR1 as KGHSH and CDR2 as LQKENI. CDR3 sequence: CASSPLDGEKLFF. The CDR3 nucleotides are TGTGCCAGCTCACCACTTGACGGCGAAAAACTGTTTTTT.

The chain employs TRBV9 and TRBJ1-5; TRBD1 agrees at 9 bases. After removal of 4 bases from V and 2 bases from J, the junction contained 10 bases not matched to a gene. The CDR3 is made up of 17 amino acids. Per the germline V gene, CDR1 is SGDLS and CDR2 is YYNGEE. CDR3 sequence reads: CASSPRAGQGGNQPQHF. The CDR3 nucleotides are TGTGCCAGCAGCCCTCGAGCGGGACAGGGTGGCAATCAGCCCCAGCATTTT. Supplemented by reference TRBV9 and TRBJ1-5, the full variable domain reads DSGVTQTPKHLITATGQRVTLRCSPRSGDLSVYWYQQSLDQGLQFLIQYYNGEERAKGNILERFSAQQFPDLHSELNLSSLELGDSALYFCASSPRAGQGGNQPQHFGDGTRLSIL.

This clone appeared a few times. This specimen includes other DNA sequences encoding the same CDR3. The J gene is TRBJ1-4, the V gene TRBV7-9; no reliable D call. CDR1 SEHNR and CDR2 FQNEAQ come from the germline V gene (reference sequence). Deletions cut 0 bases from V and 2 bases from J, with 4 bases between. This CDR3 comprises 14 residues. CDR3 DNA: TGTGCCAGCAGCTTAGCTGGCACTAATGAAAAACTGTTTTTT. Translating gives CASSLAGTNEKLFF.

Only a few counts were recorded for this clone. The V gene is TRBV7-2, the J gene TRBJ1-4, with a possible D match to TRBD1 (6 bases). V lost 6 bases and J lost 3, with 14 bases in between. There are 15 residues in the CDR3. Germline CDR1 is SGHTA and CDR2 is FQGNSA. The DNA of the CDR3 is TGTGCCAGCAGTTCAGGGGAAGGGGCTAATGAAAAACTGTTTTTT. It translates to CASSSGEGANEKLFF.

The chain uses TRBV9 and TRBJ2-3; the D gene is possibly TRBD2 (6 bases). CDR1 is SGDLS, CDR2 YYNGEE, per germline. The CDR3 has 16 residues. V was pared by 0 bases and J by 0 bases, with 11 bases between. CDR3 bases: TGTGCCAGCAGCGTAGCTGGAGGGGCCAGCACAGATACGCAGTATTTT. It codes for CASSVAGGASTDTQYF.

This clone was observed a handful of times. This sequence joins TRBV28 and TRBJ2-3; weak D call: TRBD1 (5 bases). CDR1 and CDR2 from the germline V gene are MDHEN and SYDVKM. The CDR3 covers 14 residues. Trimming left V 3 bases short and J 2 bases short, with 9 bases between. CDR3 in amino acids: CASSLGPSTDTQYF. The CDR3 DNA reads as TGTGCCAGCAGTTTGGGGCCCTCCACAGATACGCAGTATTTT.

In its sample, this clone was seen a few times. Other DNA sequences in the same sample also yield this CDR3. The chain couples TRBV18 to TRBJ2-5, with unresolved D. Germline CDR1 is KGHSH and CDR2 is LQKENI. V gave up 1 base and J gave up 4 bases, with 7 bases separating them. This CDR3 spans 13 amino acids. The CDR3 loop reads CASSPRVRETQYF. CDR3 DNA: TGTGCCAGCTCACCACGGGTGAGAGAGACCCAGTACTTC.

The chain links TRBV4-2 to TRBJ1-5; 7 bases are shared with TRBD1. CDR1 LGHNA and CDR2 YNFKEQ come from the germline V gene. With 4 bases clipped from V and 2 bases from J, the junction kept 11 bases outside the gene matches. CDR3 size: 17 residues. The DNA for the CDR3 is TGTGCCAGCAGCCGGGAAAACAGGGGTATGGGCAATCAGCCCCAGCATTTT. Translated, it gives CASSRENRGMGNQPQHF.

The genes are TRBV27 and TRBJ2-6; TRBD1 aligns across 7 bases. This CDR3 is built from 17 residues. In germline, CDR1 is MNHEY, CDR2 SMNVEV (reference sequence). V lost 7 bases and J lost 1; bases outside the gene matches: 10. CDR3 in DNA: TGTGCCAGCACCATGACAGGGTCCCTATCTGGGGCCAACGTCCTGACTTTC. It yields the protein CASTMTGSLSGANVLTF.

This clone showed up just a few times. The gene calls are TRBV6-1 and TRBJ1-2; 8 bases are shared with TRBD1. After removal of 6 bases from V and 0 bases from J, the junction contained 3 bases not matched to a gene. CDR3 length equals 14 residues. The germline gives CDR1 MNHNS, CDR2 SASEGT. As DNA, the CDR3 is TGTGCCAGCAGACTGGGACAGGCTAACTATGGCTACACCTTC. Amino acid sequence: CASRLGQANYGYTF.

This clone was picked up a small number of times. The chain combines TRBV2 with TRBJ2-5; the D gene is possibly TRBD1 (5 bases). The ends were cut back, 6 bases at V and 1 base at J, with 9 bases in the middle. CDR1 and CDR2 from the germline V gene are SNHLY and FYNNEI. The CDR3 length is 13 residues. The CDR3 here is CASRGHGQETQYF. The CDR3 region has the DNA TGTGCCAGCAGGGGGCACGGCCAAGAGACCCAGTACTTC.